This T cell receptor (beta chain) was observed in a study of control samples from healthy donors and cancer patients. This CDR3 has 16 residues. Germline trimming cut 2 bases from V and 7 bases from J; bases unmatched to any gene: 6. Germline-derived CDR1 and CDR2 are SEHNR and FQNEAQ (reference sequence). Measured with immunoSEQ multiplex PCR; TCRdb has only the in-frame clones, and not every one. The table has some 150,000 clones, 75% to 95% seen once. The chain links TRBV7-9 to TRBJ1-6, with 9 bases that match TRBD1. This clonotype was sampled from a man younger than 35 in good health. Specimen: blood. CDR3 amino acids: CASSLSAGQGNSPLHF. CDR3 bases: TGTGCCAGCAGCTTATCCGCGGGACAGGGAAATTCACCCCTCCACTTT. Looking up the rest from reference TRBV7-9 and TRBJ1-6 gives the full variable domain: DTGVSQNPRHKITKRGQNVTFRCDPISEHNRLYWYRQTLGQGPEFLTYFQNEAQLEKSRLLSDRFSAERPKGSFSTLEIQRTEQGDSAMYLCASSLSAGQGNSPLHFGNGTRLTVT.